One and the same sample provided the 22 T cell receptor beta chains below, sequenced in a study of Tregs in tolerant kidney transplant recipients. Antigens for these TCRs are unknown. Generated by immunoSEQ multiplex PCR, the TCRdb table keeps only in-frame clones and is missing some. The repertoire holds just under 45,000 clones, with about 95% as singletons. Sequencing was done on a sample of Tregs from blood cultured with allogeneic cells. The receptors here all came from a human donor in good health.

The chain recombines TRBV7-9 with TRBJ2-1; TRBD2 aligns across 11 bases. Germline V gene data show CDR1 as SEHNR and CDR2 as FQNEAQ (reference sequence). The V gene end was trimmed by 4 bases and the J gene end by 9 bases; junction bases not matched to a gene: 8. The CDR3 covers 15 residues. The CDR3 reads CASSSLAGALREQFF. CDR3 nucleotides: TGTGCCAGCAGCTCACTAGCGGGAGCCCTTCGTGAGCAGTTCTTC.

The rearrangement joins TRBV5-1 to TRBJ2-7; possible D gene TRBD1, 6 bases. Per the germline V gene, CDR1 is SGHRS and CDR2 is YFSETQ. The V end was cut by 3 bases, the J end by 4 bases, with 17 bases between. The CDR3 length is 15 residues. DNA of the CDR3: TGCGCCAGCAGCTACCAACAGGGATCTGCTTACGAGCAGTACTTC. It specifies CASSYQQGSAYEQYF.

This clone was seen a single time. The V call is TRBV19, the J call TRBJ2-7; no definite D call. CDR1 LNHDA and CDR2 SQIVND come from the germline V gene (reference sequence). V was clipped by 1 base and J by 2 bases, with 12 bases between them. The CDR3 sequence is 15 residues long. The CDR3 is CASSIAQTSTYEQYF. The DNA of the CDR3 is TGTGCCAGTAGTATAGCACAGACAAGTACCTACGAGCAGTACTTC.

V and J are TRBV2 and TRBJ2-4; D may be TRBD1 or TRBD2 (5 bases each). The germline gives CDR1 SNHLY, CDR2 FYNNEI. V gave up 3 bases and J gave up 8 bases, with 8 bases separating them. This CDR3 contains 12 residues. The CDR3 DNA follows: TGTGCCAGCAGTGATGGGACCGACATTCAGTACTTC. It yields the protein CASSDGTDIQYF.

The rearrangement links TRBV9 to TRBJ1-4; no definite D call. The V gene lost 0 bases and the J gene lost 8 bases, with 11 bases spanning the gap. The CDR3 sequence is 14 residues long. Germline assignment: CDR1 SGDLS and CDR2 YYNGEE. DNA for the CDR3: TGTGCCAGCAGCGTAGGCCAAATCGGGGAAAAACTGTTTTTT. Encoded protein: CASSVGQIGEKLFF.

The chain has TRBV6-1 and TRBJ1-2; D is uncertain. The CDR3 sequence is 14 residues long. V lost 4 bases to trimming and J lost 3 bases, with 12 bases between them. Germline CDR1 MNHNS, CDR2 SASEGT. The DNA of the CDR3 is TGTGCCAGCAGTGTAGGGCAGCCCGACTATGGCTACACCTTC. Amino acids: CASSVGQPDYGYTF.

This chain joins TRBV5-1 and TRBJ1-2; TRBD1 matches at 8 bases. The length of the CDR3 is 13 residues. Germline V gene lookup returns CDR1 SGHRS and CDR2 YFSETQ. V gave up 3 bases and J gave up 8 bases; unmatched junction bases: 6. The CDR3 protein is CASSSAPGGGYTF. The CDR3 region has the DNA TGCGCCAGCAGCTCAGCGCCAGGGGGCGGCTACACCTTC.

This chain links TRBV7-8 with TRBJ1-2, with D hard to call. Germline V gene lookup returns CDR1 SGHVS and CDR2 FQNEAQ. Trimming removed 5 bases from V and 5 bases from J, with 9 bases in between. This CDR3 is built from 12 residues. The CDR3 nucleotides read TGTGCCAGCAGCCCCGTGGGGTATGGCTACACCTTC. Translating gives CASSPVGYGYTF.

The chain joins TRBV18 to TRBJ1-3, with unresolved D. This CDR3 spans 18 amino acids. Trimming removed 5 bases at V and 0 bases at J, with 20 bases between. The V gene's germline CDR1 is KGHSH and CDR2 LQKENI. CDR3 bases: TGTGCCAGCTCAGGTAGCCCCTTAAGGAGGATCTCTGGAAACACCATATATTTT. It translates to CASSGSPLRRISGNTIYF.

The rearrangement links TRBV4-1 to TRBJ2-1; 7 bases agree with TRBD2. The CDR3 has 18 amino acids. Trimming cost V 0 bases and J 7 bases; bases outside gene matches: 15. Germline V CDR1 and CDR2: MGHRA, YSYEKL. The CDR3 nucleotides are TGCGCCAGCAGCCAAGATGGGGTAGGCGCGGGAGTGAGGAATGAGCAGTTCTTC. Its translation: CASSQDGVGAGVRNEQFF.

CDR3 sequence reads: CASSLGARQGVYEQYF. CDR3 sequence (DNA): TGTGCCAGCAGCTTAGGTGCTCGACAGGGAGTCTACGAGCAGTACTTC. This chain uses TRBV11-2 with TRBJ2-7; 7 bases agree with TRBD1. The CDR3 spans 16 residues. The ends lost 1 base at V and 3 bases at J; junction bases unmatched: 9. The germline gives CDR1 SGHAT, CDR2 FQNNGV.

The CDR3 nucleotides are TGTGCCAGTAGTACCTGGACACAGGAGAACTATGGCTACACCTTC. Translated, it gives CASSTWTQENYGYTF. J is TRBJ1-2 and V is TRBV19, with a weak D call TRBD1 (5 bases). The CDR3 is 15 amino acids. V dropped 4 bases and J dropped 2 bases, with 14 bases sitting between them. CDR1 and CDR2 (germline): LNHDA, SQIVND (reference sequence).

The V gene is TRBV10-3, the J gene TRBJ2-7; 9 positions agree with TRBD1. CDR1 is ENHRY and CDR2 is SYGVKD in the germline V gene. This CDR3 contains 14 residues. The V and J ends lost 10 bases and 3 bases, in that order; junction bases with no gene match: 10. The CDR3 loop reads CATPTWGQGYEQYF. CDR3 DNA sequence: TGTGCCACCCCCACCTGGGGACAGGGCTACGAGCAGTACTTC.

This chain uses TRBV7-8 with TRBJ1-2; 8 nucleotides match TRBD1. The ends lost 5 bases at V and 4 bases at J; junction bases unmatched: 3. This CDR3 is built from 13 residues. Germline CDR1 and CDR2: SGHVS and FQNEAQ. CDR3 nucleotides: TGTGCCAGCAGCGAAGACAGGGGCTATGGCTACACCTTC. Its translation: CASSEDRGYGYTF.

The genes are TRBV5-8 and TRBJ2-1; possibly TRBD1 or TRBD2 for D (6 bases each). V was trimmed by 4 bases and J by 0 bases, leaving 14 bases between them. The CDR3 covers 16 residues. Germline CDR1 reads SGHTS; CDR2 reads YDEGEE. CDR3 DNA sequence: TGTGCCAGCAGCCCGGGGGCGCCCGCCTCCTACAATGAGCAGTTCTTC. Amino acid sequence: CASSPGAPASYNEQFF.

This clone appeared once. The chain employs TRBV2 and TRBJ2-7, with D uncertain. Germline CDR1 SNHLY, CDR2 FYNNEI. Trimming removed 7 bases at V and 2 bases at J, with 15 bases between. The CDR3 runs 14 residues. CDR3 nucleotides: TGTGCCAGCACTCCTACAGCGCCCACCTACGAGCAGTACTTC. Its protein product is CASTPTAPTYEQYF.

The V call is TRBV6-1, the J call TRBJ2-4, with 12 positions matching TRBD2. The CDR3 has 19 amino acids. Trimming removed 4 bases from V and 0 bases from J; junction bases left unmatched: 10. Germline assignment: CDR1 MNHNS and CDR2 SASEGT. The CDR3 DNA reads TGTGCCAGCAGTGTCTCCGGGACTAGCGGGCCCCTAGCCAAAAACATTCAGTACTTC. Its translation: CASSVSGTSGPLAKNIQYF.

The chain uses TRBV29-1 and TRBJ1-2; 9 positions agree with TRBD1. Germline CDR1 is SQVTM and CDR2 is ANQGSEA. Germline trimming cut 4 bases from V and 8 bases from J; bases unmatched to any gene: 8. The CDR3 is made up of 13 amino acids. This CDR3 reads CSVVGQGQGGYTF. The DNA of the CDR3 is TGCAGCGTTGTTGGACAGGGGCAGGGGGGCTACACCTTC. Together with reference TRBV29-1 and TRBJ1-2, the CDR3 gives the full variable domain: SAVISQKPSRDICQRGTSLTIQCQVDSQVTMMFWYRQQPGQSLTLIATANQGSEATYESGFVIDKFPISRPNLTFSTLTVSNMSPEDSSIYLCSVVGQGQGGYTFGSGTRLTVV.

This clone turned up a few times. Here the CDR3 DNA reads TGTGCCAGCAGGGGAGCGGGAGGGGACTACGAGCAGTACTTC. Its protein product is CASRGAGGDYEQYF. The V gene is TRBV27, the J gene TRBJ2-7; 10 bases are a match to TRBD2. Trimming removed 6 bases from V and 3 bases from J; junction bases left unmatched: 5. Germline CDR1 reads MNHEY; CDR2 reads SMNVEV (reference sequence). The CDR3 spans 14 residues.

This clone was detected only once. The chain links TRBV7-2 to TRBJ1-3, with D possibly being TRBD1 (6 bases). The germline V gene has CDR1 SGHTA and CDR2 FQGNSA. V was shortened by 0 bases and J by 0 bases, with 12 bases between the two germline ends. The CDR3 runs to 17 residues. CDR3 protein: CASSLALTGISGNTIYF. DNA for the CDR3: TGTGCCAGCAGCTTAGCCCTGACAGGAATCTCTGGAAACACCATATATTTT.

The rearrangement links TRBV5-6 to TRBJ1-5, with no clear D. Germline-derived CDR1 and CDR2 are SGHDT and YYEEEE. V was trimmed by 2 bases and J by 0 bases, leaving 9 bases between them. The CDR3 is 15 amino acids. The DNA for the CDR3 is TGTGCCAGCAGCTTACAACAGAATAGCAATCAGCCCCAGCATTTT. This encodes CASSLQQNSNQPQHF.

The V gene is TRBV18, the J gene TRBJ1-1, with D unresolved. Trimming cost V 1 base and J 5 bases, with 14 bases left between them. CDR3 size: 15 residues. The germline CDR1 and CDR2 sequences are KGHSH and LQKENI. CDR3 in DNA: TGTGCCAGCTCACCACGGGAGAAGGGAGGGACTGAAGCTTTCTTT. Translation: CASSPREKGGTEAFF.